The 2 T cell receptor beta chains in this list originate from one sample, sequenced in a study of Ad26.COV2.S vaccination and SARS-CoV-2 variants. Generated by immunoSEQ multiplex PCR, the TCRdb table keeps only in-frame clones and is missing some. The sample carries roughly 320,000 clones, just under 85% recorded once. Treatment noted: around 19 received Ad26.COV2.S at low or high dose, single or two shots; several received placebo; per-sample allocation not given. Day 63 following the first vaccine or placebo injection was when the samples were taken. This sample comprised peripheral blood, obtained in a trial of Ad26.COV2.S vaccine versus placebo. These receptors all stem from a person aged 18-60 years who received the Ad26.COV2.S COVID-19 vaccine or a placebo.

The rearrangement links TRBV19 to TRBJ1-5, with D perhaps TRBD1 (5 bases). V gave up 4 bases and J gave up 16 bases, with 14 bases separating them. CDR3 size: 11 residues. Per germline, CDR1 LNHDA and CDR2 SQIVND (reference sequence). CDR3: CASSTSGTVHF. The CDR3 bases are TGTGCCAGTAGTACGTCCGGGACCGTCCATTTT.

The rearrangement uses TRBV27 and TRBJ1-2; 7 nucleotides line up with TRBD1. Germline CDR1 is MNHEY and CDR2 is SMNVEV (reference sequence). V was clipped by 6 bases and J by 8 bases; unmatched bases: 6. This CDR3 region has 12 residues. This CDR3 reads CASSAGGYGYTF. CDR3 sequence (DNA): TGTGCCAGCAGCGCAGGGGGTTACGGCTACACCTTC.